This entry concerns a single T cell receptor beta chain. Its antigen is as yet unknown. This specimen comes from a study of identical twins. In TCRdb, the 5' RACE reads were re-called with MiXCR into one record per CDR3 protein. The repertoire holds 200,000 to 300,000 distinct CDR3 sequences, with about 13% as singletons. The V gene's germline CDR1 is KGHDR and CDR2 SFDVKD. This CDR3 has 15 residues. Trimming removed 6 bases from V and 4 bases from J, with 16 bases in between. Overall study findings and caveats: Modelling underestimated the level of out-of-frame TCR alpha sharing observed in monozygotic twins.

A further study also used this sample, focusing on yellow fever vaccine responses in identical twins.

The V gene is TRBV24-1, the J gene TRBJ2-3; no clear D gene. Material for sequencing was memory (CD45RO+) T cells sorted from blood. This sequence was found in a woman under 30 in good health. CDR3 sequence (DNA): TGTGCCACCAGTAGGGTCCAGCCTGACCCAGATACGCAGTATTTT. Protein product: CATSRVQPDPDTQYF.